The present T cell receptor beta chain was sequenced within a study of T cell changes during pregnancy in multiple sclerosis. Libraries were prepared by immunoSEQ multiplex PCR; TCRdb keeps only in-frame clonotypes and omits some of them. The sample includes under 85,000 clones, 75% to 95% of them seen just once. The CDR3 loop spans 15 amino acids. Between the trimmed V and J ends, which lost 3 bases and 8 bases, there was a span of 19 bases. The germline gives CDR1 MNHEY, CDR2 SMNVEV (reference sequence). The chain carries TRBV27 and TRBJ1-2, with D tentatively TRBD1 (6 bases). The sample in question was CD4+ T cells from peripheral blood mononuclear cells, obtained in the second trimester of pregnancy. The receptor was derived from a female donor with multiple sclerosis, enrolled in a pregnancy study. Here the CDR3 DNA reads TGTGCCAGCAGTTTTTTATCGGGCGGGGGGGGCGGCTACACCTTC. Translating gives CASSFLSGGGGGYTF.